The 20 T cell receptor beta chains reported below all come from one sample, sequenced in a study of blood T cell repertoires in COVID-19. Produced via immunoSEQ multiplex PCR; TCRdb's table is partial and in-frame only. The sample has tens of thousands of clones; approximately 88% are singletons. Sample: peripheral blood. The receptors here all came from a woman between 50 and 59 years old with acute or convalescent COVID-19.

The genes are TRBV5-8 and TRBJ1-5; TRBD1 is a possible D gene (6 bases). Germline CDR1 is SGHTS and CDR2 is YDEGEE. CDR3 length: 16 residues. Trimming left V 0 bases short and J 5 bases short, with 15 bases between. The CDR3 reads CASSLEQGYGDQPQHF. CDR3 DNA sequence: TGTGCCAGCAGCTTGGAACAGGGCTACGGGGATCAGCCCCAGCATTTT.

The chain is built from TRBV6-5 and TRBJ2-3; D not certain. CDR1 and CDR2 (germline): MNHEY, SVGAGI. The CDR3 totals 15 residues. The V end lost 5 bases, the J end lost 2 bases, and 14 bases lay between the germline ends. This chain's CDR3 is CASSLLGHATDTQYF. The CDR3 nucleotides are TGTGCCAGCAGTCTGCTAGGCCACGCCACAGATACGCAGTATTTT.

This clone was picked up a small number of times. CDR3 loop: CASSLSFRGQSGANVLTF. As DNA, the CDR3 is TGTGCCAGCAGCTTAAGTTTCAGGGGGCAGTCTGGGGCCAACGTCCTGACTTTC. The chain is built from TRBV7-2 and TRBJ2-6; 8 nucleotides line up with TRBD1. V dropped 2 bases and J dropped 1; count of bases not matched to a gene: 7. Germline CDR1 is SGHTA and CDR2 is FQGNSA. The CDR3 has 18 amino acids.

The chain links TRBV6-5 to TRBJ1-2; TRBD1 matches at 8 bases. Looked up from germline, CDR1 is MNHEY and CDR2 is SVGAGI. V gave up 4 bases and J gave up 8 bases; unmatched junction bases: 6. The CDR3 loop spans 13 amino acids. CDR3 DNA: TGTGCCAGCAGTTCAGGGGGCGCGGTCGGCTACACCTTC. It encodes CASSSGGAVGYTF.

This chain uses TRBV12-3 or TRBV12-4 with TRBJ1-4; D call uncertain. The CDR3 spans 13 residues. The V end lost 4 bases, the J end lost 7 bases, and 10 bases lay between the germline ends. The CDR3 protein is CASSWREGEKLFF. CDR3 in DNA: TGTGCCAGCAGTTGGCGGGAGGGTGAAAAACTGTTTTTT.

The chain uses TRBV7-3 and TRBJ2-3; 9 nucleotides line up with TRBD2. V shed 0 bases and J 1 base; nucleotides not matched to a gene: 8. The CDR3 is made up of 18 amino acids. Germline V CDR1 and CDR2: SGHTA, FQGTGA. The CDR3 loop is CASSLTRSGRGGTDTQYF. The CDR3 nucleotides are TGTGCCAGCAGCTTAACCCGTAGCGGGAGAGGAGGCACAGATACGCAGTATTTT. The full variable domain, completed using reference TRBV7-3 and TRBJ2-3, is GAGVSQTPSNKVTEKGKYVELRCDPISGHTALYWYRQSLGQGPEFLIYFQGTGAADDSGLPNDRFFAVRPEGSVSTLKIQRTERGDSAVYLCASSLTRSGRGGTDTQYFGPGTRLTVL.

The chain is built from TRBV7-2 and TRBJ2-7, with a tentative D call TRBD2 (6 bases). CDR1 and CDR2 (germline): SGHTA, FQGNSA. V lost 1 base to trimming and J lost 5 bases, with 9 bases between them. This CDR3 has 13 residues. The CDR3 here is CASSLGGENEQYF. Written as DNA, the CDR3 is TGTGCCAGCAGCTTAGGGGGGGAAAACGAGCAGTACTTC.

This clone ranks as large (0.1 to 1%). The chain combines TRBV2 with TRBJ2-1; 8 bases map to TRBD1. Germline-derived CDR1 and CDR2 are SNHLY and FYNNEI. The ends lost 7 bases at V and 9 bases at J; junction bases unmatched: 14. The CDR3 is 15 amino acids. CDR3 in DNA: TGTGCCAGCACCCCGGGACAGGTTTTTCCTGGTGAGCAGTTCTTC. Residues: CASTPGQVFPGEQFF.

V and J are TRBV24-1 and TRBJ1-1, with D maybe TRBD1 (5 bases). With 10 bases removed from V and 10 bases from J, the gap between germline ends came to 15 bases. CDR1 is KGHDR, CDR2 SFDVKD, per germline. The CDR3 is made up of 11 amino acids. CDR3 in amino acids: CATHGGRRAFF. The CDR3 DNA is TGTGCCACTCACGGGGGTCGGCGAGCTTTCTTT.

The chain links TRBV4-2 to TRBJ1-2, with 9 bases that match TRBD1. The CDR3 runs to 15 residues. Germline V lookup: CDR1 LGHNA, CDR2 YNFKEQ. The V and J ends lost 0 bases and 8 bases, in that order; junction bases with no gene match: 7. The CDR3, as DNA: TGTGCCAGCAGCCAAGATGCCGGGACAGGGAAGGGCTACACCTTC. Amino acid sequence: CASSQDAGTGKGYTF.

The chain is built from TRBV11-1 and TRBJ2-7, with D tentatively TRBD2 (6 bases). Germline V gene data show CDR1 as SGHAT and CDR2 as FQDESV (reference sequence). CDR3 size: 15 residues. Deletions cut 4 bases from V and 4 bases from J, with 17 bases between. The CDR3 DNA reads as TGTGCCAGCAGCTGGGACCAGGGAGGAGGTTACGAGCAGTACTTC. Protein: CASSWDQGGGYEQYF.

The chain employs TRBV5-1 and TRBJ2-3; a possible D gene is TRBD2 (6 bases). The ends were cut back, 7 bases at V and 2 bases at J, with 14 bases in the middle. This CDR3 has 14 amino acids. In germline, CDR1 is SGHRS, CDR2 YFSETQ. In nucleotides, the CDR3 is TGCGCCAGCTCTGGAGGGAGGTACACAGATACGCAGTATTTT. Residues: CASSGGRYTDTQYF.

The chain is built from TRBV6-6 and TRBJ2-1, with 16 bases aligning to TRBD2. Germline V lookup: CDR1 MNHNY, CDR2 SVGAGI (reference sequence). Losses at the gene ends were 5 bases for V and 10 bases for J; bases not matched to a gene: 14. This CDR3 has 18 amino acids. The chain's CDR3 is CASSPGLAGGPVAGEQFF. The CDR3 bases are TGTGCCAGCAGTCCGGGACTAGCGGGGGGGCCAGTAGCAGGGGAGCAGTTCTTC.

The chain is built from TRBV2 and TRBJ2-7; TRBD1 might be the D (6 bases). V was trimmed by 1 base and J by 6 bases, leaving 13 bases between them. The CDR3 totals 14 residues. Germline V CDR1 and CDR2: SNHLY, FYNNEI. The CDR3 region has the DNA TGTGCCAGCAGTGAAGAACAGGGTTTGGGCGAGCAGTACTTC. As protein: CASSEEQGLGEQYF.

The J gene is TRBJ2-7, the V gene TRBV2, with 7 bases matching TRBD2. The CDR3 sequence is 15 residues long. The ends lost 6 bases at V and 2 bases at J; junction bases unmatched: 10. The germline V gene has CDR1 SNHLY and CDR2 FYNNEI. CDR3 region: CASSASGLGTYEQYF. The CDR3 DNA sequence: TGTGCCAGCAGCGCTAGTGGACTAGGGACCTACGAGCAGTACTTC.

This sequence joins TRBV28 and TRBJ2-7; tentatively, D is TRBD2 (7 bases). In germline, CDR1 is MDHEN, CDR2 SYDVKM. The CDR3 has 15 amino acids. Trimming cost V 5 bases and J 5 bases, with 19 bases left between them. CDR3 region: CASSGGGGLIDEQYF. CDR3 nucleotides: TGTGCCAGCAGTGGGGGAGGGGGGCTTATCGACGAGCAGTACTTC.

V usage is TRBV19 and J usage is TRBJ2-1, with D possibly being TRBD1 (6 bases). The CDR3 sequence is 14 residues long. Trimming pared 8 bases from V and 3 bases from J, leaving 14 bases between. Germline V gene data show CDR1 as LNHDA and CDR2 as SQIVND (reference sequence). The CDR3, as DNA: TGTGCCAGTCGGGGACAACGCCACTACAATGAGCAGTTCTTC. This sequence encodes CASRGQRHYNEQFF.

J is TRBJ1-2 and V is TRBV12-3 or TRBV12-4, with D tentatively TRBD1 (5 bases). With 0 bases removed from V and 6 bases from J, the gap between germline ends came to 5 bases. The CDR3 contains 12 residues. The CDR3 protein is CASSLAGDGYTF. The CDR3 nucleotides read TGTGCCAGCAGTTTAGCAGGGGATGGCTACACCTTC.

The chain couples TRBV7-3 to TRBJ1-1; 10 bases are shared with TRBD1. The germline V gene encodes CDR1 SGHTA and CDR2 FQGTGA. The trim removed 5 bases at V and 4 bases at J, leaving 10 bases unmatched. The CDR3 has 16 residues. CDR3 DNA: TGTGCCAGCAGCCTCGGTGGGGGACAGGGGAGCACTGAAGCTTTCTTT. It yields the protein CASSLGGGQGSTEAFF.

The chain is built from TRBV2 and TRBJ2-1; D perhaps matches TRBD2 (7 bases). CDR3 size: 13 residues. Per the germline V gene, CDR1 is SNHLY and CDR2 is FYNNEI. V was cut by 8 bases and J by 10 bases, with 18 bases left in between. The CDR3 loop reads CASHLLGGLEQFF. CDR3 bases: TGTGCCAGCCATTTATTGGGGGGGCTGGAGCAGTTCTTC. Looking up the rest from reference TRBV2 and TRBJ2-1 gives the full variable domain: EPEVTQTPSHQVTQMGQEVILRCVPISNHLYFYWYRQILGQKVEFLVSFYNNEISEKSEIFDDQFSVERPDGSNFTLKIRSTKLEDSAMYFCASHLLGGLEQFFGPGTRLTVL.